This TCR beta chain comes out of a study of OX40 agonist ivuxolimab in advanced cancers. The overall study: Patients took ivuxolimab, an agonistic anti-OX40 (CD134) antibody.

The CDR3 has 12 amino acids. V dropped 6 bases and J dropped 12 bases, with 18 bases sitting between them. Germline values: CDR1 SNHLY, CDR2 FYNNEI. Only a few counts were recorded for this clone. Its antigen remains unidentified. Sampled blood was obtained at baseline, cycle 4 day 1, and cycle 7 day 1. Findings and caveats of the study: The study found among the lowest clonal expansion in partial responders at 0.1-3.0 mg/kg.

Sequencing was performed with immunoSEQ multiplex PCR; in TCRdb, only in-frame clones are kept and a portion is missing. The sample contains around 11,000 clones, approximately 74% of which appear only once. The input for sequencing was CD4+ or CD8+ T cells sorted from blood, taken in a trial of the OX40 agonist ivuxolimab. This chain links TRBV2 with TRBJ2-7; TRBD2 is a possible D gene (5 bases). This clonotype was obtained from an adult with an advanced solid tumor such as melanoma, head and neck, liver or kidney cancer. The CDR3 loop reads CASRNRDGGPYF. The CDR3 coding sequence is TGTGCCAGCAGGAACCGTGACGGCGGGCCGTACTTC.